This T cell receptor beta chain came from a study of T-cell reconstitution after alpha-beta-depleted transplantation in children. A TCRbeta library incorporating unique molecular identifiers was prepared. Each CDR3 protein gets one entry after TCRdb re-called the PCR reads with MiXCR. The table shows over 150,000 distinct CDR3 sequences, with around 5.9% occurring only once. Broader study findings: After one year, T-cell counts and TCRbeta diversity mostly came from new T cells. Recipient T cells and thymic progenitors that survived gave rise to the high TCRbeta diversity observed at day 60 in some patients. It was reported that alpha-beta T cells came from several hundred expanded graft clones (about two months after transplant).

The CDR3 runs to 18 residues. J lost 4 bases, V lost 2 bases, and 14 bases had no gene match. Germline loops: CDR1 SGHRS, CDR2 YFSETQ. At least ten counts were recorded for this clonotype. Its target is unknown. The J gene is TRBJ2-3, the V gene TRBV5-1; 9 nucleotides align to TRBD1. The sequences come from PBMCs, collected before TCRalphabeta/CD19-depleted stem cell transplant. The sequence was collected from a girl less than two years old with combined immunodeficiency, due to receive a stem cell transplant. CDR3 sequence: CASSFLRGHRGRPDTQYF. CDR3 DNA sequence: TGCGCCAGCAGCTTTCTCCGCGGGCACAGGGGGCGCCCAGATACGCAGTATTTT.